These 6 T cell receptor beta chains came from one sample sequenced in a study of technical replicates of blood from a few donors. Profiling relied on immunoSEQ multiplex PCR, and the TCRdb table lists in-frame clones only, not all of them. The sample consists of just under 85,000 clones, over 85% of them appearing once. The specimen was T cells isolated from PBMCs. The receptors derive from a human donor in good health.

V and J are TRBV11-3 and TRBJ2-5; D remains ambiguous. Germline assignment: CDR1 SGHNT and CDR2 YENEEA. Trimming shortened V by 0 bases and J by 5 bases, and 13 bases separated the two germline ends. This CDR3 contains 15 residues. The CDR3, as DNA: TGTGCCAGCAGCTTAGATCTGGTTGCGTATGAGACCCAGTACTTC. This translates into CASSLDLVAYETQYF.

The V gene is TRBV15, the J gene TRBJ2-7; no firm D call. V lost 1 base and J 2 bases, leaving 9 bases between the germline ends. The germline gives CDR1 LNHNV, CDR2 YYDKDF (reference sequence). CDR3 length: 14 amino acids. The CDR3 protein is CATSRVNPAYEQYF. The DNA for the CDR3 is TGTGCCACCAGCAGAGTTAATCCAGCCTACGAGCAGTACTTC.

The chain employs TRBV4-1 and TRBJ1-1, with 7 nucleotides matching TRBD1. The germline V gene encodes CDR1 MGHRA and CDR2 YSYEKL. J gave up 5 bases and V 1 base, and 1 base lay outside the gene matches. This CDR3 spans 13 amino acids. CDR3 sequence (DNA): TGCGCCAGCAGCCAAGGACAGGGAACTGAAGCTTTCTTT. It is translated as CASSQGQGTEAFF.

The DNA of the CDR3 is TGTGCCAGCAGTAACCGGAACTATGGCTACACCTTC. As protein: CASSNRNYGYTF. The chain is built from TRBV2 and TRBJ1-2; D gene uncertain. Trimming took 5 bases from V and 2 from J, leaving 6 bases between them. The V gene's germline CDR1 is SNHLY and CDR2 FYNNEI. The CDR3 is 12 amino acids.

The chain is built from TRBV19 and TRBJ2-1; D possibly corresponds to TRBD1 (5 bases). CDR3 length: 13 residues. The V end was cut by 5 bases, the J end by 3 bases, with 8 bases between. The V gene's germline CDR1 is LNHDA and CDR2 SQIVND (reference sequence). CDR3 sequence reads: CASSPDSYNEQFF. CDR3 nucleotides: TGTGCCAGTAGTCCCGACAGCTACAATGAGCAGTTCTTC.

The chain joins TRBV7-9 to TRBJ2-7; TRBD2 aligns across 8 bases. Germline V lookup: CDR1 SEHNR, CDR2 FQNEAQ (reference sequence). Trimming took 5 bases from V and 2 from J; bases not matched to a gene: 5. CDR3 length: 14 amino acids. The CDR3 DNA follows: TGTGCCAGCAGCCAGGGACTAGGGGCCTACGAGCAGTACTTC. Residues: CASSQGLGAYEQYF.